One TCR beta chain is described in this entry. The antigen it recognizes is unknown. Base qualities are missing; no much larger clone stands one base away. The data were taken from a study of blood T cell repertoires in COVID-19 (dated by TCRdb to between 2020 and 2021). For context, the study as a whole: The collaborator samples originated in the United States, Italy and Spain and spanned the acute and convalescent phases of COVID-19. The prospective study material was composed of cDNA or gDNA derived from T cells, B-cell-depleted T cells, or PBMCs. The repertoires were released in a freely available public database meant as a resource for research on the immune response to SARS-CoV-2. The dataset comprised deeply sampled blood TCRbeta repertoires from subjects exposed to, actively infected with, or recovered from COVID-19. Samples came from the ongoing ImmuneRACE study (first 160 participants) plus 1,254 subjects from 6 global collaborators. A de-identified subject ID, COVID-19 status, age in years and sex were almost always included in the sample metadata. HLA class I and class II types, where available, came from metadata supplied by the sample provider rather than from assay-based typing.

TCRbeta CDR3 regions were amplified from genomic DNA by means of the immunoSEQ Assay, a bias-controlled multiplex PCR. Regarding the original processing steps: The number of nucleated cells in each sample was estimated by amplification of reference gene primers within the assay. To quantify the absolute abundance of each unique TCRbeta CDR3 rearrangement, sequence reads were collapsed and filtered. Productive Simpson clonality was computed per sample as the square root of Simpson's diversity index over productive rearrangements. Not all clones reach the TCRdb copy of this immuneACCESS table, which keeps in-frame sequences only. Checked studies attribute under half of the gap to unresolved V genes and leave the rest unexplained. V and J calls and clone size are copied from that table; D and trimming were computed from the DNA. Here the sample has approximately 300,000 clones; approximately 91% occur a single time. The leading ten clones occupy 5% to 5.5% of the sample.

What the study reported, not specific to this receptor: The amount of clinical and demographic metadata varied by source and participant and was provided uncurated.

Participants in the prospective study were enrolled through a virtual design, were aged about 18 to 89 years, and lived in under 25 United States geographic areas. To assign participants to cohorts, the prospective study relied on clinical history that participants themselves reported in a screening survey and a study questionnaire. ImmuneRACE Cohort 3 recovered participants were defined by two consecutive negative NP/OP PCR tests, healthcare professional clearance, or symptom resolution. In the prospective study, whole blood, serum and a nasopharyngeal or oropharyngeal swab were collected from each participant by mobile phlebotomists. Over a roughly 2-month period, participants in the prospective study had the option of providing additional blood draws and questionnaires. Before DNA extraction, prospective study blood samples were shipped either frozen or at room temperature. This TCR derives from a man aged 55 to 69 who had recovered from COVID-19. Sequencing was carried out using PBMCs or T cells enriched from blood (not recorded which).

The CDR3 corresponds to CASGTSGRAADTQYF. The DNA sequence is TGTGCCAGCGGGACTAGCGGGAGGGCGGCAGATACGCAGTATTTT. The chain couples TRBV27 to TRBJ2-3; 16 bases in the junction line up with TRBD2. The CDR3 goes from the cysteine to the phenylalanine over 15 residues. The sequence is cut down to CDR3 DNA, 45 bases in frame from base 1. For this chain, trimming is 8 bases at the V end and 4 bases at the J end, and the number of junction bases without a gene match is 3. Sequences MNHEY (CDR1) and SMNVEV (CDR2) are obtained from the germline V gene (reference sequence).